The 32 T cell receptor beta chains listed next were all sequenced from one sample in a study of T cells in Graves' hyperthyroidism and ophthalmopathy. The CDR3 regions of TCR beta were amplified from RNA transcripts. With the HTBI primer set, the TCR CDR3 went through a first round of RT-PCR. TCRdb re-derived calls from the multiplex PCR reads in MiXCR, one entry per CDR3 protein. The table lists 730,000 or so distinct CDR3 sequences, approximately 18% of them singletons, with 16% in the top ten. Sequences were obtained from blood. The receptors originated from a woman in her forties or fifties with Graves' hyperthyroidism that later progressed to Graves' ophthalmopathy.

This clonotype was observed at least ten times. The CDR3 loop is CAWRNYGYTF. In nucleotides, the CDR3 is TGTGCCTGGAGGAACTATGGCTACACCTTC. The V gene is TRBV30, the J gene TRBJ1-2, with unresolved D. Germline CDR1 is GTSNPN and CDR2 is SVGIG (reference sequence). V lost 3 bases and J 2 bases, leaving 1 base between the germline ends. CDR3 length: 10 amino acids.

This clonotype was found a few times. The rearrangement links TRBV19 to TRBJ2-2; 7 nucleotides align to TRBD1. With 0 bases clipped from V and 7 bases from J, the junction kept 5 bases outside the gene matches. The germline V gene encodes CDR1 LNHDA and CDR2 SQIVND (reference sequence). The CDR3 is 15 amino acids. CDR3 nucleotide sequence: TGTGCCAGTAGTATAGAAACAGGGGTCGGCGGGGAGCTGTTTTTT. Translated: CASSIETGVGGELFF.

Worth noting for this clonotype: A clone one base away is much larger, so this may be a read error. J is TRBJ2-1 and V is TRBV12-5, with TRBD1 matching over 8 bases. The CDR3 is made up of 16 amino acids. Germline CDR1 LGHNT, CDR2 FRNRAP. Written as DNA, the CDR3 is TGTGCTAGTGGTTTGGCCGCGGACAGGGTTCGGAATGAGCGGTTCTTC. It specifies CASGLAADRVRNERFF.

The table lists this clonotype with many counts. V usage is TRBV27 and J usage is TRBJ1-1; a weak D match, TRBD1 (6 bases). Germline V gene sequence: CDR1 MNHEY, CDR2 SMNVEV (reference sequence). The CDR3 has 15 amino acids. V gave up 4 bases and J gave up 4 bases, with 16 bases separating them. CDR3 coding DNA: TGTGCCAGCAGTTCGGGCCCCGGGGGCGCCACTGAAGCTTTCTTT. Its protein product is CASSSGPGGATEAFF.

This chain joins TRBV20-1 and TRBJ2-1; TRBD2 matches at 13 bases. This CDR3 comprises 16 residues. Germline CDR1 and CDR2: DFQATT and SNEGSKA (reference sequence). V trimming: 3 bases; J trimming: 8 bases; junction bases outside the gene matches: 10. CDR3 region: CSASALLAGGPYEQFF. CDR3 DNA: TGCAGTGCTAGCGCCCTACTAGCGGGGGGGCCGTATGAGCAGTTCTTC.

There are many counts of this clonotype. This chain connects TRBV29-1 to TRBJ1-1, with D perhaps matching TRBD1 (5 bases). Germline loops: CDR1 SQVTM, CDR2 ANQGSEA. V was pared by 6 bases and J by 6 bases, with 17 bases between. This CDR3 has 13 amino acids. CDR3 in DNA: TGCAGCGTCAAACCGACAGCGGGCTCTGAAGCTTTCTTT. This sequence encodes CSVKPTAGSEAFF. The whole variable domain, filled in from reference TRBV29-1 and TRBJ1-1, reads SAVISQKPSRDICQRGTSLTIQCQVDSQVTMMFWYRQQPGQSLTLIATANQGSEATYESGFVIDKFPISRPNLTFSTLTVSNMSPEDSSIYLCSVKPTAGSEAFFGQGTRLTVV.

The chain is built from TRBV6-1 and TRBJ2-5; tentatively, D is TRBD2 (6 bases). The germline CDR1 and CDR2 sequences are MNHNS and SASEGT. The V end was cut by 6 bases, the J end by 4 bases, with 15 bases between. CDR3 length: 14 residues. CDR3 in DNA: TGTGCCAGCAGGGAGGGACCAGAGAGAGAGACCCAGTACTTC. Protein sequence: CASREGPERETQYF.

The chain recombines TRBV27 with TRBJ2-7; D gene uncertain. Germline V gene lookup returns CDR1 MNHEY and CDR2 SMNVEV (reference sequence). Between the trimmed V and J ends, which lost 2 bases and 7 bases, there was a span of 15 bases. The length of the CDR3 is 14 residues. The chain's CDR3 is CASSLHIRFEEQYF. In nucleotides, the CDR3 is TGTGCCAGCAGTTTACACATCCGTTTTGAGGAGCAGTACTTC.

As regards this clonotype: A read error may account for a junction end that differs from germline. The chain carries TRBV27 and TRBJ2-7; D might be TRBD1 (7 bases). The germline V gene encodes CDR1 MNHEY and CDR2 SMNVEV (reference sequence). This CDR3 region has 14 residues. The CDR3 reads CASRRDSGTYKQYF. The CDR3 bases are TGTGCCAGCAGGCGGGACAGTGGGACCTACAAGCAGTACTTC.

J is TRBJ1-2 and V is TRBV29-1; D is perhaps TRBD1 (6 bases). This CDR3 spans 13 amino acids. Germline V lookup: CDR1 SQVTM, CDR2 ANQGSEA. Trimming removed 4 bases at V and 3 bases at J, with 12 bases between. CDR3 region: CSVVGRGDYGYTF. For the CDR3, the DNA is TGCAGCGTTGTGGGCAGGGGCGACTATGGCTACACCTTC. The variable domain in full, completed from reference TRBV29-1 and TRBJ1-2, reads SAVISQKPSRDICQRGTSLTIQCQVDSQVTMMFWYRQQPGQSLTLIATANQGSEATYESGFVIDKFPISRPNLTFSTLTVSNMSPEDSSIYLCSVVGRGDYGYTFGSGTRLTVV.

In this sample, this clonotype turned up many times. J is TRBJ2-1 and V is TRBV28, with D unclear. This CDR3 region has 11 residues. Germline assignment: CDR1 MDHEN and CDR2 SYDVKM. V lost 6 bases to trimming and J lost 2 bases, with 2 bases between them. The CDR3 spells CASSTYNEQFF. The CDR3 DNA reads TGTGCCAGCAGCACCTACAATGAGCAGTTCTTC.

The chain combines TRBV6-5 with TRBJ2-1; D call uncertain. Germline V gene sequence: CDR1 MNHEY, CDR2 SVGAGI. This CDR3 has 13 residues. Trimming removed 0 bases from V and 8 bases from J, with 8 bases in between. In DNA form, the CDR3 reads TGTGCCAGCAGTTACTCTCGTCGGGATGAGCAGTTCTTC. Protein product: CASSYSRRDEQFF.

This clonotype came up a few times. V is TRBV5-1 and J is TRBJ2-3, with 13 bases aligning to TRBD2. Germline V gene lookup returns CDR1 SGHRS and CDR2 YFSETQ. The trim removed 3 bases at V and 4 bases at J, leaving 11 bases unmatched. CDR3 length: 18 amino acids. In nucleotides, the CDR3 is TGCGCCAGCAGCTACAAACTAGCGGGGGGGGGCGGATCAGATACGCAGTATTTT. This translates into CASSYKLAGGGGSDTQYF. Variable domain in full (rest from reference TRBV5-1 and TRBJ2-3): KAGVTQTPRYLIKTRGQQVTLSCSPISGHRSVSWYQQTPGQGLQFLFEYFSETQRNKGNFPGRFSGRQFSNSRSEMNVSTLELGDSALYLCASSYKLAGGGGSDTQYFGPGTRLTVL.

This clonotype was detected ten times or more. The rearrangement joins TRBV12-3 or TRBV12-4 to TRBJ2-7; the D gene is possibly TRBD1 (6 bases). The CDR3 length is 13 residues. V shed 6 bases and J shed 8 bases, with 17 bases lying between them. The CDR3 DNA reads TGTGCCAGCAGCTCCGGGGACACCGACAAGCAGTACTTC. Translation gives CASSSGDTDKQYF.

This clonotype was counted between two and nine times. This chain links TRBV5-6 with TRBJ2-6; no clear D. Germline-derived CDR1 and CDR2 are SGHDT and YYEEEE. This CDR3 contains 17 residues. The V gene lost 2 bases and the J gene lost 0 bases, with 12 bases spanning the gap. The DNA for the CDR3 is TGTGCCAGCAGCTTCCCGCGCTATTTCTCTGGGGCCAACGTCCTGACTTTC. Its protein is CASSFPRYFSGANVLTF.

Ten or more counts support this clonotype. J is TRBJ1-2 and V is TRBV2; 10 bases agree with TRBD1. This CDR3 has 14 amino acids. Germline-derived CDR1 and CDR2 are SNHLY and FYNNEI. J gave up 8 bases and V 6 bases, and 9 bases lay outside the gene matches. For the CDR3, the DNA is TGTGCCAGCAGCTCGGGACAGGGGTTTGGGGGCTACACCTTC. It translates to CASSSGQGFGGYTF.

This clonotype showed up many times. CDR3 loop: CASSLEGQDTSYEQYF. DNA for the CDR3: TGCGCCAGCAGCTTGGAGGGACAGGATACCTCCTACGAGCAGTACTTC. The chain recombines TRBV5-1 with TRBJ2-7, with TRBD1 matching over 8 bases. Germline loops: CDR1 SGHRS, CDR2 YFSETQ. Germline trimming cut 0 bases from V and 0 bases from J; bases unmatched to any gene: 5. The CDR3 length is 16 residues.

There are a few counts of this clonotype. The genes are TRBV13 and TRBJ2-7; TRBD1 is a possible D gene (6 bases). Per the germline V gene, CDR1 is PRHDT and CDR2 is FYEKMQ (reference sequence). V was pared by 0 bases and J by 5 bases, with 23 bases between. This CDR3 is 18 amino acids long. The CDR3 sequence: CASSLGSQQGLKGNEQYF. CDR3 nucleotide sequence: TGTGCCAGCAGCTTAGGCTCGCAACAGGGCTTGAAAGGGAACGAGCAGTACTTC.

This clonotype was counted many times. The rearrangement joins TRBV5-1 to TRBJ2-1; no clear D gene. From germline, CDR1 is SGHRS and CDR2 YFSETQ. The CDR3 is 14 amino acids. The V end lost 3 bases, the J end lost 10 bases, and 17 bases lay between the germline ends. The CDR3 here is CASSSSGAVGEQFF. DNA for the CDR3: TGCGCCAGCAGCTCTTCGGGCGCGGTCGGCGAGCAGTTCTTC.

This clonotype showed up just a few times. The rearrangement links TRBV27 to TRBJ2-1, with D unresolved. Germline values: CDR1 MNHEY, CDR2 SMNVEV (reference sequence). The V end was cut by 7 bases, the J end by 3 bases, with 7 bases between. This CDR3 region has 12 residues. The CDR3 loop is CASTDFYNEQFF. CDR3 DNA sequence: TGTGCCAGCACCGACTTCTACAATGAGCAGTTCTTC.

This clonotype occurred a few times. The rearrangement joins TRBV7-2 to TRBJ1-1; TRBD1 aligns across 7 bases. This CDR3 region has 17 residues. Germline assignment: CDR1 SGHTA and CDR2 FQGNSA. Trimming at V came to 1 base and at J to 6 bases, leaving 14 bases not matched to a gene. The DNA for the CDR3 is TGTGCCAGCAGCTTAGGCCCCTCGGGCCCAGGGGGGGCTGAAGCTTTCTTT. Its protein product is CASSLGPSGPGGAEAFF.

This clonotype was detected a few times. This may come from a read error, since a much larger clone is one base off. The chain is built from TRBV3-1 and TRBJ1-5; 9 positions match TRBD1. The germline gives CDR1 LGHDT, CDR2 YNNKEL (reference sequence). The CDR3 runs 16 residues. The CDR3 is CAGSPNQDRGHQPQHF. CDR3 nucleotide sequence: TGTGCCGGCAGCCCAAACCAGGACAGGGGTCATCAGCCCCAGCATTTT. Full variable domain (missing parts from reference TRBV3-1 and TRBJ1-5): DTAVSQTPKYLVTQMGNDKSIKCEQNLGHDTMYWYKQDSKKFLKIMFSYNNKELIINETVPNRFSPKSPDKAHLNLHINSLELGDSAVYFCAGSPNQDRGHQPQHFGDGTRLSIL.

This chain uses TRBV5-1 with TRBJ1-1, with D perhaps TRBD1 (5 bases). Germline-derived CDR1 and CDR2 are SGHRS and YFSETQ. Trimming took 3 bases from V and 1 from J, leaving 13 bases between them. This CDR3 region has 15 residues. CDR3: CASSSPRGGNTEAFF. CDR3 DNA sequence: TGCGCCAGCAGCTCCCCTCGGGGGGGGAACACTGAAGCTTTCTTT.

This CDR3 reads CASSTEPKLRFDQPQHF. CDR3 coding DNA: TGTGCCAGTAGTACAGAGCCTAAACTGAGGTTCGATCAGCCCCAGCATTTT. V is TRBV19 and J is TRBJ1-5; D is unclear. V gave up 4 bases and J gave up 5 bases, with 21 bases separating them. Germline CDR1 and CDR2: LNHDA and SQIVND (reference sequence). The CDR3 contains 17 residues.

This clonotype turned up a few times. The chain couples TRBV9 to TRBJ1-1; TRBD1 aligns across 9 bases. The CDR3 covers 15 residues. Germline V gene data show CDR1 as SGDLS and CDR2 as YYNGEE. Trimming took 4 bases from V and 1 from J; bases not matched to a gene: 5. The CDR3 region is CASSLGTGPNTEAFF. CDR3 bases: TGTGCCAGCAGCCTCGGGACAGGGCCGAACACTGAAGCTTTCTTT.

This clonotype occurred a few times. The chain joins TRBV11-3 to TRBJ2-1, with 7 bases that match TRBD1. The CDR3 sequence is 13 residues long. V lost 3 bases, J lost 5 bases, and 1 base stayed unmatched. CDR1 and CDR2 from the germline V gene are SGHNT and YENEEA. The CDR3 reads CASSFGQDNEQFF. The CDR3 DNA reads TGTGCCAGCAGCTTCGGACAGGACAATGAGCAGTTCTTC.

This chain links TRBV19 with TRBJ1-2; D unresolved. The V gene lost 6 bases and the J gene lost 7 bases, with 15 bases spanning the gap. Germline assignment: CDR1 LNHDA and CDR2 SQIVND (reference sequence). The CDR3 is 13 residues long. The DNA for the CDR3 is TGTGCCAGTAGACGGGGAGTGGGTCTTGGCTACACCTTC. It is translated as CASRRGVGLGYTF.

The chain recombines TRBV5-1 with TRBJ2-3; 13 bases align to TRBD2. The CDR3 is made up of 16 amino acids. Unmatched junction bases numbered 1, after V lost 2 bases and J lost 1 base. CDR1 is SGHRS, CDR2 YFSETQ, per germline. Here the CDR3 reads CASSFGTSGGTDTQYF. CDR3 DNA sequence: TGCGCCAGCAGCTTCGGGACTAGCGGGGGCACAGATACGCAGTATTTT.

This clonotype showed up many times. The genes are TRBV12-3 or TRBV12-4 and TRBJ1-3; D call uncertain. Trimming removed 6 bases from V and 0 bases from J, with 12 bases in between. The CDR3 covers 15 residues. Here the CDR3 DNA reads TGTGCCAGCAGCCGGACTGGAGTCTCTGGAAACACCATATATTTT. Its translation: CASSRTGVSGNTIYF.

CDR3 sequence (DNA): TGCAGTGCTAGCAAAATTGGGCGCGACAATGAGCAGTTCTTC. This gives the protein CSASKIGRDNEQFF. The rearrangement links TRBV20-1 to TRBJ2-1; D not certain. V was trimmed by 3 bases and J by 5 bases, leaving 14 bases between them. From germline, CDR1 is DFQATT and CDR2 SNEGSKA (reference sequence). The CDR3 loop spans 14 amino acids.

This clonotype was counted many times. The V and J genes are TRBV11-2 and TRBJ1-2, with D perhaps TRBD1 (5 bases). CDR3 length: 14 amino acids. Germline loops: CDR1 SGHAT, CDR2 FQNNGV. V was shortened by 1 base and J by 3 bases, with 9 bases between the two germline ends. CDR3 DNA: TGTGCCAGCAGCTTAGGGGACGGCCACTATGGCTACACCTTC. Protein sequence: CASSLGDGHYGYTF.

The chain links TRBV19 to TRBJ2-7; D ambiguous. Trimming removed 5 bases at V and 2 bases at J, with 13 bases between. The germline V gene encodes CDR1 LNHDA and CDR2 SQIVND (reference sequence). The CDR3 is 14 amino acids. The CDR3 DNA follows: TGTGCCAGTAGTGACCTATTTAAACCCTACGAGCAGTACTTC. Protein sequence: CASSDLFKPYEQYF.